This T cell receptor (beta chain) was sequenced during a study of blood T cell repertoires in COVID-19. Overall study: Some COVID-19 samples were acute and others convalescent; all came from the United States, Italy and Spain. Sources were T cells, B-cell-depleted T cells, or PBMCs; the material itself was cDNA or gDNA.

Unmatched junction bases numbered 8, after V lost 4 bases and J lost 2 bases. Germline loops: CDR1 KGHDR, CDR2 SFDVKD. The CDR3 is 16 residues long. The authors' processing: Counts of nucleated cells, estimated from reference gene primer amplification, were obtained. Only in-frame clones appear in the TCRdb table, and some are missing; sequencing was by immunoSEQ multiplex PCR. V and J calls and clone size are those listed in that table; D and trimming were worked out from the DNA. This table holds a few hundred thousand clones, 89% found once. The sequence came from a man between 18 and 29 years old who had recovered from COVID-19. The chain combines TRBV24-1 with TRBJ2-3, with 7 bases lining up with TRBD1. Specimen: peripheral blood. The DNA of the CDR3 is TGTGCCACCAGTGACTCTGGGACAGCAAACACAGATACGCAGTATTTT. Amino acid sequence: CATSDSGTANTDTQYF.